This T cell receptor (beta chain) appears in the sequencing data of a study of blood T cell repertoires in COVID-19. Trimming took 7 bases from V and 4 from J, leaving 16 bases between them. Per the germline V gene, CDR1 is LNHDA and CDR2 is SQIVND (reference sequence). The CDR3 consists of 14 residues. Method: immunoSEQ multiplex PCR; TCRdb's copy keeps in-frame clones and lacks some. The sample lists about 380,000 clones; 85% to 90% were seen once. A single count supports this clone. Source material: PBMCs or T cells enriched from blood (not recorded which). The genes are TRBV19 and TRBJ1-2, with D possibly being TRBD1 (5 bases). This TCR derives from a woman aged 18-29 years who had recovered from COVID-19. This CDR3 is CASTAGIEGYGYTF. DNA of the CDR3: TGTGCCAGTACCGCAGGGATCGAAGGCTATGGCTACACCTTC.